The clone carrying this T cell receptor beta chain was detected only a few times. The antigen is undetermined. These data come from a study of T cell responses to AZD1222 COVID-19 vaccine. Study observations and caveats: Only a handful of people who got AZD1222 tested seropositive at baseline. Donors were largely white British and mainly female; clonal diversity was possibly underestimated. Spike-specific TCR breadth and depth rose after two AZD1222 doses.

Clones were read by immunoSEQ multiplex PCR, and TCRdb kept only the in-frame ones, dropping some. The profile covers tens of thousands of clones, with roughly 90% appearing a single time and 12% taken by the ten largest. Sample: peripheral blood, taken 28 days after the second AZD1222 dose. The source of this sequence is an adult who received the AZD1222 COVID-19 vaccine.

CDR3 loop: CAWSVQILAGGGEQYF. CDR3 bases: TGTGCCTGGAGTGTACAGATTCTAGCGGGAGGGGGAGAGCAGTACTTC. The genes are TRBV30 and TRBJ2-7, with 12 bases fitting TRBD2. Germline V CDR1 and CDR2: GTSNPN, SVGIG (reference sequence). The V gene end was trimmed by 0 bases and the J gene end by 7 bases; junction bases not matched to a gene: 10. The CDR3 spans 16 residues. Complete variable domain (other parts from reference TRBV30 and TRBJ2-7): SQTIHQWPATLVQPVGSPLSLECTVEGTSNPNLYWYRQAAGRGLQLLFYSVGIGQISSEVPQNLSASRPQDRQFILSSKKLLLSDSGFYLCAWSVQILAGGGEQYFGPGTRLTVT.